The 9 T cell receptor beta chains listed next were all sequenced from one sample in a study of blood T cell repertoires in COVID-19. Assay: immunoSEQ multiplex PCR; the TCRdb copy retains only in-frame clones and omits some. The sample consists of about 330,000 clones, around 89% of them appearing once. The sequenced material came from peripheral blood. These receptors were taken from a woman aged 50 to 60 with active or convalescent COVID-19.

V gene TRBV7-9 combines with J gene TRBJ1-4; no clear D gene. Trimming removed 5 bases at V and 4 bases at J, with 11 bases between. CDR1 is SEHNR, CDR2 FQNEAQ, per germline (reference sequence). The CDR3 is 14 amino acids. CDR3 residues: CASSLGGNNEKLFF. As DNA, the CDR3 is TGTGCCAGCAGCCTGGGAGGGAATAATGAAAAACTGTTTTTT.

The chain is built from TRBV20-1 and TRBJ2-7; no reliable D call. The CDR3 totals 11 residues. Per germline, CDR1 DFQATT and CDR2 SNEGSKA (reference sequence). V dropped 6 bases and J dropped 6 bases, with 12 bases sitting between them. The CDR3 spells CSASSGSEQYF. The CDR3 nucleotides are TGCAGTGCCTCGAGTGGTTCCGAGCAGTACTTC.

This clone was seen a few times. The V gene is TRBV25-1, the J gene TRBJ2-1, with 10 nucleotides matching TRBD2. The CDR3 consists of 17 residues. Per the germline V gene, CDR1 is MGHDK and CDR2 is SYGVNS. Trimming removed 7 bases from V and 1 base from J; junction bases left unmatched: 10. The CDR3 bases are TGTGCCAGCAATACCGGGCTAGCGGGAGAATCCTACAATGAGCAGTTCTTC. As protein: CASNTGLAGESYNEQFF.

V and J are TRBV9 and TRBJ2-7; TRBD2 is a possible D gene (7 bases). The CDR3 is 14 residues long. V lost 1 base, J lost 4 bases, and 12 bases lay in between. Germline V gene sequence: CDR1 SGDLS, CDR2 YYNGEE. This CDR3 is CASSVRGAGYEQYF. CDR3 coding DNA: TGTGCCAGCAGCGTACGGGGGGCCGGTTACGAGCAGTACTTC.

V usage is TRBV6-5 and J usage is TRBJ1-2; the D gene is possibly TRBD1 (6 bases). The CDR3 covers 12 residues. V was shortened by 6 bases and J by 4 bases, with 9 bases between the two germline ends. The germline CDR1 and CDR2 sequences are MNHEY and SVGAGI. The CDR3 here is CASSQQGYGYTF. The CDR3 DNA follows: TGTGCCAGCAGCCAACAGGGCTATGGCTACACCTTC.

This sequence joins TRBV6-4 and TRBJ1-2; TRBD1 is a possible D gene (6 bases). The germline CDR1 and CDR2 sequences are MRHNA and SNTAGT. The CDR3 has 14 amino acids. Trimming removed 3 bases at V and 6 bases at J, with 14 bases between. This CDR3 is CASSEMATGHGYTF. In nucleotides, the CDR3 is TGTGCCAGCAGTGAAATGGCGACAGGTCATGGCTACACCTTC.

A single count supports this clone. The chain uses TRBV7-2 and TRBJ2-3, with TRBD2 matching 8 bases. The V and J ends lost 1 base and 6 bases, in that order; junction bases with no gene match: 6. In germline, CDR1 is SGHTA, CDR2 FQGNSA. CDR3 size: 15 residues. CDR3 region: CASSLGEREKDTQYF. For the CDR3, the DNA is TGTGCCAGCAGCTTAGGGGAGCGGGAGAAGGATACGCAGTATTTT.

The chain couples TRBV5-6 to TRBJ1-1; TRBD1 aligns across 9 bases. After removal of 4 bases from V and 7 bases from J, the junction contained 5 bases not matched to a gene. The CDR3 covers 13 residues. Per the germline V gene, CDR1 is SGHDT and CDR2 is YYEEEE. The CDR3 DNA follows: TGTGCCAGCAGCCCACCGGACAGGGGTGAAGCTTTCTTT. Its translation is CASSPPDRGEAFF.

This rearrangement joins TRBV9 to TRBJ2-1; 9 nucleotides agree with TRBD2. This CDR3 spans 16 amino acids. V lost 1 base and J lost 9; bases outside the gene matches: 11. The germline V gene has CDR1 SGDLS and CDR2 YYNGEE. The chain's CDR3 is CASSVKGGGGAVEQFF. DNA for the CDR3: TGTGCCAGCAGCGTAAAAGGAGGCGGGGGGGCCGTTGAGCAGTTCTTC.